The 14 T cell receptor beta chains below all came from one sample that was sequenced in a study of shared clonotypes between healthy human individuals. The naive CD8 fraction comprised CD45RO-negative cells positively selected for CCR7 and excluded terminally differentiated effector memory CD45RA+ cells. Profiling relied on immunoSEQ multiplex PCR, and the TCRdb table lists in-frame clones only, not all of them. Altogether about 2,100,000 clones are present, about 92% being singletons, with the ten largest covering 1.5% to 2%. Sequencing input: naive CD8+ T cells from PBMCs. These receptors were taken from a man aged 18 to 29 in good health. Some clones in this sample may be carry-over from other donors' samples.

The V and J genes are TRBV5-8 and TRBJ1-1; 8 bases fit TRBD1. V lost 3 bases and J lost 3; bases outside the gene matches: 1. CDR1 SGHTS and CDR2 YDEGEE come from the germline V gene. The CDR3 covers 13 residues. The DNA for the CDR3 is TGTGCCAGCAGCTGGACAGGGTACACTGAAGCTTTCTTT. It codes for CASSWTGYTEAFF.

Concerning this clone itself: Other DNA sequences in the same sample also yield this CDR3. This rearrangement joins TRBV29-1 to TRBJ2-7; perhaps TRBD1 as D (6 bases). This CDR3 comprises 11 residues. The V gene's germline CDR1 is SQVTM and CDR2 ANQGSEA. V lost 6 bases and J lost 4, with 10 bases in between. CDR3 sequence reads: CSVERGYEQYF. CDR3 DNA: TGCAGCGTAGAAAGGGGGTACGAGCAGTACTTC.

The chain combines TRBV25-1 with TRBJ2-1, with 7 positions matching TRBD2. V trimming: 1 base; J trimming: 5 bases; junction bases outside the gene matches: 8. Germline V gene sequence: CDR1 MGHDK, CDR2 SYGVNS. The CDR3 length is 16 residues. The CDR3 spells CASSESWGGLNNEQFF. For the CDR3, the DNA is TGTGCCAGCAGTGAATCTTGGGGGGGGTTGAACAATGAGCAGTTCTTC.

The V call is TRBV19, the J call TRBJ2-7; D tentatively fits TRBD1 or TRBD2 (6 bases each). CDR3 length: 12 residues. V was shortened by 6 bases and J by 5 bases, with 11 bases between the two germline ends. Germline values: CDR1 LNHDA, CDR2 SQIVND (reference sequence). The CDR3 region is CASRLGGDEQYF. The CDR3, as DNA: TGTGCCAGTAGATTGGGGGGCGACGAGCAGTACTTC.

The chain carries TRBV28 and TRBJ1-1, with 7 bases matching TRBD1. The CDR3 loop spans 12 amino acids. Germline-derived CDR1 and CDR2 are MDHEN and SYDVKM. Losses at the gene ends were 6 bases for V and 4 bases for J; bases not matched to a gene: 2. The CDR3 coding sequence is TGTGCCAGCAGGTCAGGGGGCACTGAAGCTTTCTTT. This gives the protein CASRSGGTEAFF. Full variable domain (rest looked up from reference TRBV28 and TRBJ1-1): DVKVTQSSRYLVKRTGEKVFLECVQDMDHENMFWYRQDPGLGLRLIYFSYDVKMKEKGDIPEGYSVSREKKERFSLILESASTNQTSMYLCASRSGGTEAFFGQGTRLTVV.

The chain combines TRBV7-9 with TRBJ2-7; D is unresolved. Trimming removed 1 base from V and 0 bases from J, with 7 bases in between. This CDR3 region has 14 residues. The germline V gene has CDR1 SEHNR and CDR2 FQNEAQ (reference sequence). DNA for the CDR3: TGTGCCAGCAGCTTAGAAGCAGACTCCTACGAGCAGTACTTC. Protein: CASSLEADSYEQYF.

The count of this clone is one. This sequence joins TRBV7-9 and TRBJ1-4, with D possibly matching TRBD1 (6 bases). Germline assignment: CDR1 SEHNR and CDR2 FQNEAQ (reference sequence). The CDR3 covers 15 residues. Between the trimmed V and J ends, which lost 4 bases and 8 bases, there was a span of 17 bases. The CDR3 DNA follows: TGTGCCAGCAGCTCCCGACAGGAATTATTGGAAAAACTGTTTTTT. It specifies CASSSRQELLEKLFF.

CDR3 nucleotide sequence: TGTGCCAGCAGCTTTTCACTGAATTACGAGCAGTACTTC. This encodes CASSFSLNYEQYF. The chain carries TRBV11-2 and TRBJ2-7; no definite D call. Germline loops: CDR1 SGHAT, CDR2 FQNNGV. Trimming took 3 bases from V and 4 from J, leaving 10 bases between them. The CDR3 is made up of 13 amino acids. The full variable domain, rest sourced from reference TRBV11-2 and TRBJ2-7, is EAGVAQSPRYKIIEKRQSVAFWCNPISGHATLYWYQQILGQGPKLLIQFQNNGVVDDSQLPKDRFSAERLKGVDSTLKIQPAKLEDSAVYLCASSFSLNYEQYFGPGTRLTVT.

The chain is built from TRBV27 and TRBJ2-1, with D possibly being TRBD2 (5 bases). CDR1 and CDR2 from the germline V gene are MNHEY and SMNVEV (reference sequence). Trimming took off 6 bases at V and 6 bases at J, with 9 bases between the two ends. This CDR3 is 12 amino acids long. The CDR3 DNA reads as TGTGCCAGCAGCGGACTGTTCAATGAGCAGTTCTTC. Its protein is CASSGLFNEQFF.

J is TRBJ2-7 and V is TRBV27; 9 nucleotides line up with TRBD2. Unmatched junction bases numbered 12, after V lost 4 bases and J lost 2 bases. The CDR3 contains 17 residues. Per germline, CDR1 MNHEY and CDR2 SMNVEV (reference sequence). CDR3 sequence (DNA): TGTGCCAGCAGTTCCTCCCTCGGGACTAGCTACACCTACGAGCAGTACTTC. Its protein product is CASSSSLGTSYTYEQYF.

This chain uses TRBV28 with TRBJ1-4, with 7 positions matching TRBD1. CDR3 length: 17 residues. CDR1 MDHEN and CDR2 SYDVKM come from the germline V gene. With 3 bases clipped from V and 7 bases from J, the junction kept 14 bases outside the gene matches. CDR3 loop: CASSFGQGGWVREKLFF. The CDR3 DNA reads as TGTGCCAGCAGTTTCGGCCAGGGGGGCTGGGTCCGTGAAAAACTGTTTTTT. The full variable domain, in which reference TRBV28 and TRBJ1-4 provide the parts outside the CDR3, is DVKVTQSSRYLVKRTGEKVFLECVQDMDHENMFWYRQDPGLGLRLIYFSYDVKMKEKGDIPEGYSVSREKKERFSLILESASTNQTSMYLCASSFGQGGWVREKLFFGSGTQLSVL.

This clone occurred a few times. This rearrangement joins TRBV9 to TRBJ2-3; D remains unclear. CDR1 and CDR2 (germline): SGDLS, YYNGEE. The CDR3 contains 14 residues. The ends were cut back, 0 bases at V and 1 base at J, with 6 bases in the middle. CDR3 nucleotide sequence: TGTGCCAGCAGCGTAGTCCCAGGCACAGATACGCAGTATTTT. Amino acids: CASSVVPGTDTQYF.

The table lists this clone with a count of one. V gene TRBV28 combines with J gene TRBJ2-3; no clear D gene. Germline V lookup: CDR1 MDHEN, CDR2 SYDVKM. The CDR3 has 15 amino acids. The V end was cut by 2 bases, the J end by 2 bases, with 11 bases between. CDR3 in amino acids: CASSLDIASTDTQYF. CDR3 nucleotide sequence: TGTGCCAGCAGTTTAGACATAGCTTCCACAGATACGCAGTATTTT.

This chain connects TRBV6-5 to TRBJ2-2; the D gene is possibly TRBD2 (6 bases). This CDR3 contains 15 residues. Germline CDR1 and CDR2: MNHEY and SVGAGI. V lost 2 bases and J 5 bases, leaving 12 bases between the germline ends. CDR3 sequence: CASSYERERTGELFF. CDR3 nucleotides: TGTGCCAGCAGTTACGAACGGGAGAGGACCGGGGAGCTGTTTTTT.